This T cell receptor beta chain was retrieved from a study of blood T cells in healthy people across ages. About the study: Template switching recovered approximately one barcoded beta molecule for every two T cells. General study points: Unsorted PBMCs prevented conclusive naive versus antigen-experienced comparison. Correlation between TCR beta diversity and naive T cell percentage was strong.

It was with a sample-barcoded 5' primer and a J-beta primer mix that a second PCR of roughly 6 to 12 cycles was run. TCRdb processed the 5' RACE reads anew with MiXCR; each CDR3 protein has one entry. The sample contains 920,000 or so distinct CDR3 sequences, less than 50% of which appear only once. The study drew donors from healthy Caucasian individuals in Russia aged about 6 to 95. About this clonotype itself: Its antigen is unidentified.

Germline CDR1 is ENHRY and CDR2 is SYGVKD. CDR3 length: 17 residues. With V trimmed by 10 bases and J by 1 base, 14 bases remained unmatched. The sequence came from a woman between 55 and 75 years old in good health. The sample comprised blood. This chain links TRBV10-3 with TRBJ2-7; 12 bases map to TRBD2. The CDR3 DNA sequence: TGTGCCACAGGAGGGGGACTAGCGGGCGGACGATCCTACGAGCAGTACTTC. Translation gives CATGGGLAGGRSYEQYF.